In its sample, the clone carrying this T cell receptor (beta chain) was seen a few times. The antigen is not known. The CDR3 consists of 13 residues. V was pared by 4 bases and J by 7 bases, with 11 bases between. Germline CDR1 is LNHDA and CDR2 is SQIVND (reference sequence). These data originate in a study of shared clonotypes between healthy human individuals. The study's findings and limits: Naive subsets generally exceeded memory subsets in estimated richness.

Researchers ran the assay at a deep level. For every subset, genomic DNA was evenly distributed across several immunoSEQ plates. Under the authors' procedure: Junction-only sequences without quality scores were provided by ImmunoSEQ, so filtering was different. Profiling relied on immunoSEQ multiplex PCR, and the TCRdb table lists in-frame clones only, not all of them. For V, J and clone size, that table is used; D and trimming come from the DNA. Of roughly 700,000 clones in the sample, about 90% were seen once. Sequenced sample: memory CD8+ T cells from PBMCs. As for subset: CD45RO+ cells pooled with CCR7-negative TemRA cells. This sequence joins TRBV19 and TRBJ2-1; D is undetermined. The receptor was derived from a man aged 18 to 35 in good health. Some clones in this sample may be carry-over from other donors' samples. CDR3 sequence reads: CASSNTVWNEQFF. The DNA for the CDR3 is TGTGCCAGTAGTAATACGGTTTGGAATGAGCAGTTCTTC.